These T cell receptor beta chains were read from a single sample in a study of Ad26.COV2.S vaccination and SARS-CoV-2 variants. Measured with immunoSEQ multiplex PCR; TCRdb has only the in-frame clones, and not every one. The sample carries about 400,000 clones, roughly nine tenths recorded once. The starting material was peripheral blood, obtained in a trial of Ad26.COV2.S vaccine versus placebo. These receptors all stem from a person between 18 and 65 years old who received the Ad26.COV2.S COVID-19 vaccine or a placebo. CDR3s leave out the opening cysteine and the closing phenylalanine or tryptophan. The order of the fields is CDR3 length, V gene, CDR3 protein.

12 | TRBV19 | ASSIGQPNTEAF
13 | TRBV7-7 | ASSLGSEGYNEQF
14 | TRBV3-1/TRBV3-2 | ASSRDGTGRDYGYT
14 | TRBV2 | ASSEARGWRSYEQY
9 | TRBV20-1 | SATGEYEQY
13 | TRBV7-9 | ASSSRWGLSTEAF
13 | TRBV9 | ASSISGGRGNEQF
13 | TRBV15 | ATSRVTTAAGEQY
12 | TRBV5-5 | ASSAQGANTEAF
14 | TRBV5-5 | ASSQDRGEGNQPQH
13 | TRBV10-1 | ASSRDIANTGELF
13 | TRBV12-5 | ASGYNTGWGYEQY
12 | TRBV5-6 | ASSLGGLSKKLF
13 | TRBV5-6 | ASSLEGTVVYEQY
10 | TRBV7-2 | ASSSLSGAPA
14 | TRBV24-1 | ATQGQGVGNTGELF
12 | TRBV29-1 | SVGSGGSSYEQY
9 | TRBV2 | ASVASYGYT
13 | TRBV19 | ASSNLAGAGTEAF
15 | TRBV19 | ASSRSAGTAINYGYT
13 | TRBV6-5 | ASRRTSGGQETQY
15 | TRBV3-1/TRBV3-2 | ASSRLKGGDLDSEQY
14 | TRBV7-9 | ASSSRDRGETGELF
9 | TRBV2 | ASRGGNEQF
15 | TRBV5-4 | ASSNIPGQHISYEQY
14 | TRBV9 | ASSVDRRGLTDTQY
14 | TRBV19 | ASRERQGLNTGELF
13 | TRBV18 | ASSGQAHDYTEAF
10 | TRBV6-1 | ASSEGNNEQF
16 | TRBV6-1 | ASSGLMGQRTVNEKLF
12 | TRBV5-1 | ASSLVTGQETQY
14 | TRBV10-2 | ASSARTGGLEETQY
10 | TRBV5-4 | ASSEITGELF
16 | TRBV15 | ATSRDTRGLRNNQPQH
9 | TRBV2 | ASSVRETQY
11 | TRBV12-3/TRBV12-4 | ASSTPGGNEQF
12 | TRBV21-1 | ASSKAPRAGGYT
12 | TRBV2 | ASSIANMNTEAF
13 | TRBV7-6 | ASSYRGVPSYEQY
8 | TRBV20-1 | SVGGYGYT
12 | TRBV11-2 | ASSLRVTKNIQY
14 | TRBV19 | ASSIVDGARLHGYT
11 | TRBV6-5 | ASRTGYQETQY
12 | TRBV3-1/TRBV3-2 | ASRGEGNRDTQY
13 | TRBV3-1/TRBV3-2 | ASSPGWESNQPQH
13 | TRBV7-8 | ASSGSGGRADTQY